Sequencing of this TCR beta chain was carried out in a study of Ad26.COV2.S vaccination and SARS-CoV-2 variants. Study information: Ad26.COV2.S given intramuscularly, once or twice 56 days apart.

The protocol was immunoSEQ multiplex PCR, while the TCRdb copy is restricted to in-frame clones and leaves out a portion. The repertoire holds more than 300,000 clones, with about 86% as singletons. Treatment defined: 19 received Ad26.COV2.S at low or high dose, single or two shots; about 5 received placebo; per-sample allocation not given. Sampling occurred on day 63 after the first vaccine or placebo injection. The CDR3 loop spans 11 amino acids. Germline V gene lookup returns CDR1 LGHNT and CDR2 FRNRAP. The germline V and J ends were trimmed by 4 bases and 3 bases, with 3 bases remaining between them.

This chain joins TRBV12-5 and TRBJ2-5; D uncertain. Specimen: peripheral blood, collected in a trial of Ad26.COV2.S vaccine versus placebo. This receptor was taken from a person between 18 and 65 years old who received the Ad26.COV2.S COVID-19 vaccine or a placebo. CDR3 sequence reads: CASGSKETQYF. The CDR3 DNA reads as TGTGCTAGTGGTTCGAAAGAGACCCAGTACTTC.